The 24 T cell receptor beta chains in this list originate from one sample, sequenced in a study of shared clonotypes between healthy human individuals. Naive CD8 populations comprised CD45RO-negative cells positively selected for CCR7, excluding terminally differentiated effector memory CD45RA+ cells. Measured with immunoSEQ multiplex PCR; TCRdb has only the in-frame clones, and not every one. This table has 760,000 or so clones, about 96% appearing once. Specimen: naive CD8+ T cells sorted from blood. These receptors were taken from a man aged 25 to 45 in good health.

The CDR3, as DNA: TGCAGCGTGAAACGGGATAGCTCCTACGAGCAGTACTTC. Protein product: CSVKRDSSYEQYF. The V call is TRBV29-1, the J call TRBJ2-7, with D possibly matching TRBD2 (5 bases). Trimming took off 6 bases at V and 0 bases at J, with 12 bases between the two ends. CDR1 is SQVTM and CDR2 is ANQGSEA in the germline V gene. This CDR3 comprises 13 residues.

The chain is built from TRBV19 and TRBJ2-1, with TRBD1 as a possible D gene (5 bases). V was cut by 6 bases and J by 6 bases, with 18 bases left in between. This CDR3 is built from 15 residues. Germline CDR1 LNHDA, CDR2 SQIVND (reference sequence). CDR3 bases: TGTGCCAGTAGCCAGGGCCAGCCCCCTCTCAATGAGCAGTTCTTC. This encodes CASSQGQPPLNEQFF.

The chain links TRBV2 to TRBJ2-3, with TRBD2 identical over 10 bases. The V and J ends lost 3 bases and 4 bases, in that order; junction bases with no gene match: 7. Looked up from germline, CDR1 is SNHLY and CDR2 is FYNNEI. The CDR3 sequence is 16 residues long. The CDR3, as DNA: TGTGCCAGCAGTGATGGAACTAGCGGGATCCCAGATACGCAGTATTTT. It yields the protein CASSDGTSGIPDTQYF. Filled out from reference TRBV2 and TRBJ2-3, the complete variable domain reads EPEVTQTPSHQVTQMGQEVILRCVPISNHLYFYWYRQILGQKVEFLVSFYNNEISEKSEIFDDQFSVERPDGSNFTLKIRSTKLEDSAMYFCASSDGTSGIPDTQYFGPGTRLTVL.

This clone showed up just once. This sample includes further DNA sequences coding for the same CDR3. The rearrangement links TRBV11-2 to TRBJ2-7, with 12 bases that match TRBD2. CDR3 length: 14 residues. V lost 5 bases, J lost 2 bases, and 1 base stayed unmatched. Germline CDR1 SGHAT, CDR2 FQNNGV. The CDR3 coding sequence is TGTGCCAGCAGCCTAGCGGGAGGGACCTACGAGCAGTACTTC. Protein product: CASSLAGGTYEQYF.

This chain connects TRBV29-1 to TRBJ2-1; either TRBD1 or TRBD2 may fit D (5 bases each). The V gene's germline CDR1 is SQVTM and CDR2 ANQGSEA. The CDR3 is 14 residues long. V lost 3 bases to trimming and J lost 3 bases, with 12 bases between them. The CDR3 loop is CSVEEDNRYNEQFF. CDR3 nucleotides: TGCAGCGTTGAGGAGGACAACCGCTACAATGAGCAGTTCTTC.

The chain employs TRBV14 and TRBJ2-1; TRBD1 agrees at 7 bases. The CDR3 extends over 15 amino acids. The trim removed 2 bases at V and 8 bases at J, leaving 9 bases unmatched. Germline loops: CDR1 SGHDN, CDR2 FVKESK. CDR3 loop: CASSQRNRGRYEQFF. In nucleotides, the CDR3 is TGTGCCAGCAGCCAAAGGAACAGGGGAAGGTATGAGCAGTTCTTC. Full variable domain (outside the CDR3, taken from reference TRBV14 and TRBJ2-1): EAGVTQFPSHSVIEKGQTVTLRCDPISGHDNLYWYRRVMGKEIKFLLHFVKESKQDESGMPNNRFLAERTGGTYSTLKVQPAELEDSGVYFCASSQRNRGRYEQFFGPGTRLTVL.

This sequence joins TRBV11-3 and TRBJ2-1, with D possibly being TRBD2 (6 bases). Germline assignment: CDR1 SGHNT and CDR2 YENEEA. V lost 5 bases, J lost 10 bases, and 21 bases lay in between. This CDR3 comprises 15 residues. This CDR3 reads CASSLGSGAMGEQFF. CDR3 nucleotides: TGTGCCAGCAGCCTGGGGTCGGGAGCGATGGGGGAGCAGTTCTTC. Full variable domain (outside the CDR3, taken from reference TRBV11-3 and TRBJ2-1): EAGVVQSPRYKIIEKKQPVAFWCNPISGHNTLYWYLQNLGQGPELLIRYENEEAVDDSQLPKDRFSAERLKGVDSTLKIQPAELGDSAVYLCASSLGSGAMGEQFFGPGTRLTVL.

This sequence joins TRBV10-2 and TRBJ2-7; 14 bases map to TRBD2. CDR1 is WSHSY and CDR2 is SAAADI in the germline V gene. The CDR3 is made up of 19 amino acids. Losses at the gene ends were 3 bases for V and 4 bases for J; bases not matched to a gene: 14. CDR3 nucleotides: TGCGCCAGCAGTGACAGCGGCGGGACTAGCGGGAGTCCGGGGTACGAGCAGTACTTC. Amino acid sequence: CASSDSGGTSGSPGYEQYF.

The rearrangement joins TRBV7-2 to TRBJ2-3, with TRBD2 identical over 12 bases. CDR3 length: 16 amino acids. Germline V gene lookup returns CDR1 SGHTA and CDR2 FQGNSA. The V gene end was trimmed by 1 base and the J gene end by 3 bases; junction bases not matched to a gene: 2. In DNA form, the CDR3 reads TGTGCCAGCAGCTTAGTAACTAGCGGGAGGACAGATACGCAGTATTTT. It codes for CASSLVTSGRTDTQYF.

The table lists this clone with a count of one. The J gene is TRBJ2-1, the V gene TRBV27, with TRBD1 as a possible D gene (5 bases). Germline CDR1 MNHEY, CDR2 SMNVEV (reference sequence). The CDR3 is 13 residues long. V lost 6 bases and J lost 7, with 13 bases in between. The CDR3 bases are TGTGCCAGCAGCTCCAGAACAGGTAATGAGCAGTTCTTC. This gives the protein CASSSRTGNEQFF.

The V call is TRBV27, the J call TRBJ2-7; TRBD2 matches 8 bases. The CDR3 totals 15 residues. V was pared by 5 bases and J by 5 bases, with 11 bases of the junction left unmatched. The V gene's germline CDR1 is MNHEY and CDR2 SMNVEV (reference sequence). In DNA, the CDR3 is TGTGCCAGCAGTATTCTTTCGCGGGAGGTCGACGAGCAGTACTTC. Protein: CASSILSREVDEQYF.

In DNA form, the CDR3 reads TGTGCCAGCAGCCCCCTTAACATCTACGAGCAGTACTTC. It specifies CASSPLNIYEQYF. The chain combines TRBV7-6 with TRBJ2-7; no firm D call. V lost 5 bases and J lost 3, with 11 bases in between. CDR1 SGHVS and CDR2 FNYEAQ come from the germline V gene. The CDR3 runs 13 residues. The variable domain in full, with the rest retrieved from reference TRBV7-6 and TRBJ2-7, is GAGVSQSPRYKVTKRGQDVALRCDPISGHVSLYWYRQALGQGPEFLTYFNYEAQQDKSGLPNDRFSAERPEGSISTLTIQRTEQRDSAMYRCASSPLNIYEQYFGPGTRLTVT.

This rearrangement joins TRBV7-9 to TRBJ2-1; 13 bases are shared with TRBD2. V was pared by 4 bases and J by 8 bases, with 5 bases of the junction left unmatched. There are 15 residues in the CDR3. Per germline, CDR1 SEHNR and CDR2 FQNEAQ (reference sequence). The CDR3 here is CASSWTSGSLDEQFF. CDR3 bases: TGTGCCAGCAGCTGGACTAGCGGGAGTCTGGATGAGCAGTTCTTC. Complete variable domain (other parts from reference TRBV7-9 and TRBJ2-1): DTGVSQNPRHKITKRGQNVTFRCDPISEHNRLYWYRQTLGQGPEFLTYFQNEAQLEKSRLLSDRFSAERPKGSFSTLEIQRTEQGDSAMYLCASSWTSGSLDEQFFGPGTRLTVL.

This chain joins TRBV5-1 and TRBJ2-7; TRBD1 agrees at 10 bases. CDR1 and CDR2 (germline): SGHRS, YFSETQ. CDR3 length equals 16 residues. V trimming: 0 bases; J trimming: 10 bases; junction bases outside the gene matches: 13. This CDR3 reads CASSLEVLSDRGFQYF. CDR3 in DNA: TGCGCCAGCAGCTTGGAAGTATTATCGGACAGGGGGTTTCAGTACTTC.

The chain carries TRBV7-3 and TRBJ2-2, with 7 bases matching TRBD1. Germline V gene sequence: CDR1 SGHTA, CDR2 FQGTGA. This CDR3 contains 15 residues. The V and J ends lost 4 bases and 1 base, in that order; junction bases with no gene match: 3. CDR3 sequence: CASSSTGVNTGELFF. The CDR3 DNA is TGTGCCAGCAGCTCTACAGGGGTGAACACCGGGGAGCTGTTTTTT.

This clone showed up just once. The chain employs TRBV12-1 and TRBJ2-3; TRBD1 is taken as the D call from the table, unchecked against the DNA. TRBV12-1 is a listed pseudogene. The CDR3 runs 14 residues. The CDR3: CASSIQGLPDTQYF. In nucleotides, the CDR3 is TGTGCCAGCAGCATTCAGGGGCTACCAGATACGCAGTATTTT.

CDR3 in amino acids: CAISLTGARDGYTF. The CDR3 coding sequence is TGTGCCATCAGCCTAACAGGGGCACGCGATGGCTACACCTTC. The chain carries TRBV10-3 and TRBJ1-2, with 7 bases identical to TRBD1. The germline CDR1 and CDR2 sequences are ENHRY and SYGVKD. The CDR3 totals 14 residues. After removal of 6 bases from V and 6 bases from J, the junction contained 10 bases not matched to a gene.

The CDR3 loop reads CSVDTQEETQYF. The CDR3 DNA reads as TGCAGCGTTGATACACAGGAAGAGACCCAGTACTTC. The V call is TRBV29-1, the J call TRBJ2-5; a possible D gene is TRBD1 (5 bases). The V end was cut by 3 bases, the J end by 3 bases, with 8 bases between. This CDR3 has 12 amino acids. Germline V lookup: CDR1 SQVTM, CDR2 ANQGSEA.

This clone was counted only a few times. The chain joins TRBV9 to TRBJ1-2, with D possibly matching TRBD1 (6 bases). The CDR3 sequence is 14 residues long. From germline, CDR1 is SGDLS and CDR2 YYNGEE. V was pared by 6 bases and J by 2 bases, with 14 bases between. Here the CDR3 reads CASNHEGVNYGYTF. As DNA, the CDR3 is TGTGCCAGCAACCATGAGGGGGTGAACTATGGCTACACCTTC.

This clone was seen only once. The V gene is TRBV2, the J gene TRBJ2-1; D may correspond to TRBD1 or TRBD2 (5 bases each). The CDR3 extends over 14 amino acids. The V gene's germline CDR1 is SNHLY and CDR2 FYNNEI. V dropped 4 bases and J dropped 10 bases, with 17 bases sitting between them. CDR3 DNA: TGTGCCAGCAGTGTGGGGGAGAAAATCCGGGAGCAGTTCTTC. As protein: CASSVGEKIREQFF. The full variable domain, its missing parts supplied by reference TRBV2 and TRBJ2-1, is EPEVTQTPSHQVTQMGQEVILRCVPISNHLYFYWYRQILGQKVEFLVSFYNNEISEKSEIFDDQFSVERPDGSNFTLKIRSTKLEDSAMYFCASSVGEKIREQFFGPGTRLTVL.

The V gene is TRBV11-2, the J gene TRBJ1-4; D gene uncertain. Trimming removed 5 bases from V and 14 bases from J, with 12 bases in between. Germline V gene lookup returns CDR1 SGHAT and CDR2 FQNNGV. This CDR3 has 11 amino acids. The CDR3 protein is CASSEQGGLFF. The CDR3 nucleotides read TGTGCCAGCAGCGAACAAGGAGGTCTGTTTTTT.

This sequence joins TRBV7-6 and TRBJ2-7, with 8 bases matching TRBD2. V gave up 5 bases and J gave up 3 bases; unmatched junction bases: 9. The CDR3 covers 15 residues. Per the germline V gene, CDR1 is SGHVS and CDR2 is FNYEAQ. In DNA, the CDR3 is TGTGCCAGCAGCCCCGCCTCCGGGACTAGCTACGAGCAGTACTTC. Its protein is CASSPASGTSYEQYF.

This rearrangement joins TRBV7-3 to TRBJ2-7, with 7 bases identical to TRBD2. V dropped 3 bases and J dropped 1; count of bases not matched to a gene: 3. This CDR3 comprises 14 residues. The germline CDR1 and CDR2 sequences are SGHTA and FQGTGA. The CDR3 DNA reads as TGTGCCAGCAGCTTTGGCGGGAGATCCTACGAGCAGTACTTC. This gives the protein CASSFGGRSYEQYF.

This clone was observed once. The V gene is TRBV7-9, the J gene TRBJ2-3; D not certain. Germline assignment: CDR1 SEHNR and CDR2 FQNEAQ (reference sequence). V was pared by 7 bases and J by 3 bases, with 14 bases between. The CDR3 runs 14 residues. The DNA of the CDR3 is TGTGCCAGCACCACATTAGGAGCAACAGATACGCAGTATTTT. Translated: CASTTLGATDTQYF.